This is a list of T cell receptor beta chains from one sample in a study of Graves' ophthalmopathy and Graves' hyperthyroidism. TCRdb independently ran MiXCR on the multiplex PCR reads; one entry per CDR3 protein. The sample has some 240,000 distinct CDR3 sequences, around 50% seen once. Sequenced material: peripheral blood. Every receptor here comes from an adult man with Graves' ophthalmopathy. Both conserved end residues are part of each CDR3. Fields, in order: J gene, D gene, V gene, clone size, CDR3 protein, CDR3 DNA. The D gene is left open where the match is weak. The size entry is marked missing in some rows and otherwise reads once, few, many or a size class.

J gene: TRBJ1-5; D gene: NA; V gene: TRBV3-1; clone size: NA; CDR3 protein: CASSRGRSLSNQPQHF; CDR3 DNA: TGTGCCAGCAGCCGGGGACGGAGTCTGTCCAATCAGCCCCAGCATTTT
J gene: TRBJ1-1; D gene: NA; V gene: TRBV5-1; clone size: many; CDR3 protein: CASSLDPNTEAFF; CDR3 DNA: TGCGCCAGCAGCTTGGACCCGAACACTGAAGCTTTCTTT
J gene: TRBJ2-7; D gene: NA; V gene: TRBV5-1; clone size: few; CDR3 protein: CASSLMGWQYF; CDR3 DNA: TGCGCCAGCAGCTTAATGGGGTGGCAGTACTTC
J gene: TRBJ2-2; D gene: NA; V gene: TRBV12-3/TRBV12-4; clone size: NA; CDR3 protein: CASSLSRNTGELLF; CDR3 DNA: TGTGCCAGCAGCCTGAGCAGGAACACCGGGGAGCTGCTTTTT
J gene: TRBJ2-5; D gene: TRBD2; V gene: TRBV9; clone size: NA; CDR3 protein: CASSVLAGGGEQYF; CDR3 DNA: TGTGCCAGCAGCGTACTAGCGGGGGGTGGGGAGCAGTACTTC
J gene: TRBJ2-7; D gene: TRBD2; V gene: TRBV7-2; clone size: NA; CDR3 protein: CASSLVAGGGEQYF; CDR3 DNA: TGTGCCAGCAGCTTAGTAGCGGGGGGCGGTGAGCAGTACTTC
J gene: TRBJ1-2; D gene: NA; V gene: TRBV7-8; clone size: NA; CDR3 protein: CASSSPIAGGGYTF; CDR3 DNA: TGTGCCAGCAGCTCACCGATAGCGGGAGGAGGATACACCTTC
J gene: TRBJ2-7; D gene: NA; V gene: TRBV7-2; clone size: few; CDR3 protein: CASRPPGGPGEQYF; CDR3 DNA: TGTGCCAGCAGACCCCCGGGGGGCCCAGGCGAGCAGTACTTC
J gene: TRBJ1-1; D gene: NA; V gene: TRBV12-3/TRBV12-4; clone size: few; CDR3 protein: CASSPQRMNTEAFF; CDR3 DNA: TGTGCCAGCTCACCACAACGGATGAACACTGAAGCTTTCTTT
J gene: TRBJ2-5; D gene: NA; V gene: TRBV6-5; clone size: NA; CDR3 protein: CASSYGQGQYF; CDR3 DNA: TGTGCCAGCAGTTACGGCCAAGGCCAGTACTTC
J gene: TRBJ2-7; D gene: TRBD1; V gene: TRBV7-9; clone size: NA; CDR3 protein: CASSLTDRAGSYEQYF; CDR3 DNA: TGTGCCAGCAGCTTAACGGACAGGGCTGGCTCCTACGAGCAGTACTTC
J gene: TRBJ2-7; D gene: NA; V gene: TRBV7-2; clone size: NA; CDR3 protein: CASSLRGTGYEQYF; CDR3 DNA: TGTGCCAGCAGCTTAAGGGGTACAGGCTACGAGCAGTACTTC
J gene: TRBJ2-5; D gene: NA; V gene: TRBV6-1; clone size: NA; CDR3 protein: CASSPRTGAGHLTQYF; CDR3 DNA: TGTGCCAGCAGTCCCCGAACCGGGGCAGGCCATTTGACCCAGTACTTC
J gene: TRBJ2-5; D gene: TRBD2; V gene: TRBV6-1; clone size: NA; CDR3 protein: CASNGLAGEETQYF; CDR3 DNA: TGTGCCAGCAACGGACTAGCGGGAGAGGAGACCCAGTACTTC
J gene: TRBJ2-1; D gene: NA; V gene: TRBV10-3; clone size: NA; CDR3 protein: CASSETRASSYNEQFF; CDR3 DNA: TGTGCCAGCAGTGAAACCCGGGCCAGCTCCTACAATGAGCAGTTCTTC
J gene: TRBJ2-7; D gene: NA; V gene: TRBV10-3; clone size: NA; CDR3 protein: CAIGRPMTDAYEQYF; CDR3 DNA: TGTGCCATCGGCCGGCCCATGACTGATGCCTACGAGCAGTACTTC
J gene: TRBJ2-2; D gene: TRBD1; V gene: TRBV12-3/TRBV12-4; clone size: NA; CDR3 protein: CASRWTGKNTGELFF; CDR3 DNA: TGTGCCAGCAGGTGGACAGGAAAGAACACCGGGGAGCTGTTTTTT
J gene: TRBJ2-7; D gene: NA; V gene: TRBV19; clone size: few; CDR3 protein: CASSSGALEQYF; CDR3 DNA: TGTGCCAGTAGTAGCGGCGCACTGGAGCAGTACTTC
J gene: TRBJ2-7; D gene: TRBD1; V gene: TRBV5-1; clone size: NA; CDR3 protein: CASSPMNRGYEQYF; CDR3 DNA: TGTGCCAGCAGCCCCATGAACAGGGGTTACGAGCAGTACTTC
J gene: TRBJ2-5; D gene: NA; V gene: TRBV10-2; clone size: NA; CDR3 protein: CASSDQEGETQYF; CDR3 DNA: TGCGCCAGCAGTGACCAGGAAGGGGAGACCCAGTACTTC
J gene: TRBJ1-4; D gene: NA; V gene: TRBV6-4; clone size: NA; CDR3 protein: CASRVRAVDATNEKLFF; CDR3 DNA: TGTGCCAGCCGGGTACGGGCAGTCGATGCAACTAATGAAAAACTGTTTTTT
J gene: TRBJ1-3; D gene: NA; V gene: TRBV12-3/TRBV12-4; clone size: NA; CDR3 protein: CASSLVVWGTIYF; CDR3 DNA: TGTGCCAGCAGTTTAGTGGTCTGGGGAACCATATATTTT
J gene: TRBJ2-7; D gene: NA; V gene: TRBV5-6; clone size: NA; CDR3 protein: CASSREDRTDMYEQYF; CDR3 DNA: TGTGCCAGCAGCAGGGAGGACAGAACGGACATGTACGAGCAGTACTTC
J gene: TRBJ2-7; D gene: NA; V gene: TRBV2; clone size: NA; CDR3 protein: CASIPSRAENYEQYF; CDR3 DNA: TGTGCCAGCATCCCCTCCCGCGCGGAGAACTACGAGCAGTACTTC
J gene: TRBJ1-6; D gene: NA; V gene: TRBV12-3/TRBV12-4; clone size: NA; CDR3 protein: CASSLASDNSPLHF; CDR3 DNA: TGTGCCAGCAGTTTAGCCAGCGATAATTCACCCCTCCACTTT
J gene: TRBJ1-1; D gene: NA; V gene: TRBV9; clone size: few; CDR3 protein: CASSVAGGFGTEAFF; CDR3 DNA: TGTGCCAGCAGCGTAGCCGGGGGATTTGGCACTGAAGCTTTCTTT
J gene: TRBJ1-2; D gene: TRBD1; V gene: TRBV20-1; clone size: few; CDR3 protein: CSARPRQGRYGYTF; CDR3 DNA: TGCAGTGCTAGACCCAGACAGGGTCGCTATGGCTACACCTTC
J gene: TRBJ2-2; D gene: NA; V gene: TRBV5-1; clone size: few; CDR3 protein: CASSTEGTTGELFF; CDR3 DNA: TGCGCCAGCAGCACCGAAGGTACCACCGGGGAGCTGTTTTTT
J gene: TRBJ2-7; D gene: NA; V gene: TRBV7-2; clone size: NA; CDR3 protein: CASSLVPSSSEQYF; CDR3 DNA: TGTGCCAGCAGCTTAGTTCCCTCTAGCAGCGAGCAGTACTTC
J gene: TRBJ2-7; D gene: NA; V gene: TRBV19; clone size: few; CDR3 protein: CASSMGTGSSYEQYF; CDR3 DNA: TGTGCCAGTAGTATGGGGACGGGATCGTCCTACGAGCAGTACTTC
J gene: TRBJ2-2; D gene: NA; V gene: TRBV6-1; clone size: NA; CDR3 protein: CASSLGHANTGELFF; CDR3 DNA: TGTGCCAGCAGTCTGGGACATGCGAACACCGGGGAGCTGTTTTTT
J gene: TRBJ2-1; D gene: NA; V gene: TRBV24-1; clone size: NA; CDR3 protein: CATSDTGHDEQFF; CDR3 DNA: TGTGCCACCAGTGATACAGGGCATGATGAGCAGTTCTTC
J gene: TRBJ1-5; D gene: NA; V gene: TRBV12-3/TRBV12-4; clone size: NA; CDR3 protein: CAISGGNSNQPQHF; CDR3 DNA: TGTGCCATCAGCGGGGGGAATAGCAATCAGCCCCAGCATTTT
J gene: TRBJ2-2; D gene: NA; V gene: TRBV19; clone size: NA; CDR3 protein: CASKWGHNTGELFF; CDR3 DNA: TGTGCCAGTAAATGGGGACACAACACCGGGGAGCTGTTTTTT
J gene: TRBJ2-5; D gene: TRBD2; V gene: TRBV7-8; clone size: NA; CDR3 protein: CASSLDWTSGQETQYF; CDR3 DNA: TGTGCCAGCAGCTTAGATTGGACTAGCGGACAAGAGACCCAGTACTTC
J gene: TRBJ1-1; D gene: NA; V gene: TRBV7-2; clone size: NA; CDR3 protein: CASSLNVSPEAFF; CDR3 DNA: TGTGCCAGCAGCTTAAACGTATCTCCTGAAGCTTTCTTT
J gene: TRBJ1-2; D gene: NA; V gene: TRBV29-1; clone size: many; CDR3 protein: CSVAEQANYGYTF; CDR3 DNA: TGCAGCGTTGCAGAACAGGCAAACTATGGCTACACCTTC
J gene: TRBJ1-5; D gene: NA; V gene: TRBV4-1; clone size: NA; CDR3 protein: CAIGGGRGQPQHF; CDR3 DNA: TGCGCCATAGGTGGGGGCCGAGGTCAGCCCCAGCATTTT
J gene: TRBJ1-1; D gene: NA; V gene: TRBV10-2; clone size: few; CDR3 protein: CASRETSYVSEAFF; CDR3 DNA: TGCGCCAGCAGGGAGACATCGTACGTCTCTGAAGCTTTCTTT
J gene: TRBJ2-7; D gene: NA; V gene: TRBV14; clone size: NA; CDR3 protein: CASREGRYEQYF; CDR3 DNA: TGTGCCAGCAGGGAGGGGAGGTACGAGCAGTACTTC
J gene: TRBJ2-7; D gene: NA; V gene: TRBV12-3/TRBV12-4; clone size: NA; CDR3 protein: CASSLGYIDYEQYF; CDR3 DNA: TGTGCCAGCAGTTTAGGATACATAGATTACGAGCAGTACTTC
J gene: TRBJ1-1; D gene: NA; V gene: TRBV29-1; clone size: many; CDR3 protein: CSVITVEAFF; CDR3 DNA: TGCAGCGTGATAACAGTTGAAGCTTTCTTT
J gene: TRBJ1-1; D gene: NA; V gene: TRBV6-5; clone size: NA; CDR3 protein: CASSVWPTEAFF; CDR3 DNA: TGTGCCAGCAGTGTCTGGCCCACTGAAGCTTTCTTT
J gene: TRBJ2-5; D gene: TRBD1; V gene: TRBV2; clone size: NA; CDR3 protein: CATPGQGSGETQYF; CDR3 DNA: TGTGCCACCCCGGGACAGGGATCCGGAGAGACCCAGTACTTC
J gene: TRBJ1-1; D gene: NA; V gene: TRBV10-3; clone size: many; CDR3 protein: CAIKRRDTEAFF; CDR3 DNA: TGTGCCATCAAAAGGAGGGACACTGAAGCTTTCTTT
J gene: TRBJ2-2; D gene: NA; V gene: TRBV9; clone size: NA; CDR3 protein: CASSAEDTHTGELFF; CDR3 DNA: TGTGCCAGCAGCGCTGAGGACACGCACACCGGGGAGCTGTTTTTT
J gene: TRBJ2-7; D gene: TRBD2; V gene: TRBV5-4; clone size: NA; CDR3 protein: CASSPSAGGTYEQYF; CDR3 DNA: TGTGCCAGCAGCCCGTCAGCGGGAGGTACCTACGAGCAGTACTTC
J gene: TRBJ1-5; D gene: NA; V gene: TRBV20-1; clone size: few; CDR3 protein: CSARDLREGQPQHF; CDR3 DNA: TGCAGTGCTAGAGATTTGCGGGAAGGTCAGCCCCAGCATTTT